This T cell receptor (beta chain) was profiled in a study of control samples from healthy donors and cancer patients. The table came from immunoSEQ multiplex PCR; TCRdb's copy has only in-frame clones and leaves some out. The sample holds approximately 150,000 clones, approximately 93% seen once. CDR3 length: 12 amino acids. Germline CDR1 SNHLY, CDR2 FYNNEI. V was pared by 2 bases and J by 14 bases, with 13 bases between. The receptor's source is a man aged 18 to 30 in good health. The V gene is TRBV2, the J gene TRBJ2-1, with a possible D match to TRBD1 (5 bases). Sequencing input: blood. CDR3 coding DNA: TGTGCCAGCAGTGAAAGTGGCAGGGATAAGTTCTTC. Translated, it gives CASSESGRDKFF.